These T cell receptor beta chains were read from a single sample in a study of T cell repertoires in cytomegalovirus infection. TCRdb itself ran the reads through MiXCR, one entry per CDR3 protein. This sample has hundreds of thousands of distinct CDR3 sequences, with roughly 9.3% found just once. Material for sequencing was PBMCs. The receptors here all came from a human donor in good health (CMV status not recorded). Some clones in this sample may be carry-over from other donors' samples. Each CDR3 is given with its conserved first and last residue. D genes are given only for firm matches. Clone size appears in some rows only: once, few, many, or a class for an expanded clone.

D	V	J	size	DNA	CDR3
-	TRBV20-1	TRBJ2-2	many	TGCAGTGCTAGAGATCAATTGTTAGCGAACACCGGGGAGCTGTTTTTT	CSARDQLLANTGELFF
-	TRBV4-1	TRBJ2-1	-	TGCGCCAGCAGCCAAGACCCGCATACTTGGTCCGAGAAGGAGCAGTTCTTC	CASSQDPHTWSEKEQFF
-	TRBV6-5	TRBJ1-2	many	TGTGCCAGCACCTCAGGCTATGGCTACACCTTC	CASTSGYGYTF
-	TRBV28	TRBJ1-2	-	TGTGCCAGCAGGTCTTATAACTATGGCTACACCTTC	CASRSYNYGYTF
TRBD1	TRBV5-8	TRBJ2-5	many	TGTGCCAGCAGCTTGGGGGGGACAGCCGGGGAGACCCAGTACTTC	CASSLGGTAGETQYF
TRBD2	TRBV19	TRBJ2-5	-	TGTGCCAGTAGTATCTTTTTCGGCGAGCGGGGGCCTCTGATCCTGGGGACCCAGTACTTC	CASSIFFGERGPLILGTQYF
-	TRBV23-1	TRBJ2-2	many	TGCGCCAGCAGTCAAATGAGCCCCGGGACGAGCGGGGAGCTGTTTTTT	CASSQMSPGTSGELFF
-	TRBV6-1	TRBJ2-7	-	TGTGCCAGCACTCCAGCCGACAACGTCTTCTCCTACGAGCAGTACTTC	CASTPADNVFSYEQYF
TRBD1	TRBV28	TRBJ2-1	many	TGTGCCAGCAGTCCGACCGGGACAGTCTACAATGAGCAGTTCTTC	CASSPTGTVYNEQFF
-	TRBV3-1	TRBJ2-1	-	TGTGCCAGCAGCCAAGAACGTGGTGGTCTCTCCTACAATGAGCAGTTCTTC	CASSQERGGLSYNEQFF
-	TRBV7-2	TRBJ1-1	many	TGTGCCAGCAGCTTCGACAGGCCCACTGAAGCTTTCTTT	CASSFDRPTEAFF
TRBD1	TRBV3-1	TRBJ1-2	-	TGTGCCAGCAGCCGGACAGGCCTAACTACGTCTGGCTACACCTTC	CASSRTGLTTSGYTF
-	TRBV6-2/TRBV6-3	TRBJ2-6	few	TGTGCCAGCAGCAGGGGGGACTCTGGGGCCAACGTCCTGACTTTC	CASSRGDSGANVLTF
-	TRBV5-1	TRBJ2-2	many	TGCGCCAGCAGCTTGGCCCGGCCGAAGCTCGGGGAGCTGTTTTTT	CASSLARPKLGELFF
-	TRBV7-8	TRBJ2-1	many	TGTGCCAGCAGCTTAGTACCCGGGGGTAGTTTCAATGAGCAGTTCTTC	CASSLVPGGSFNEQFF
-	TRBV7-9	TRBJ2-1	-	TGTGCCAGCAGCTTGCCAGCGTACCGGTACAATGAGCAGTTCTTC	CASSLPAYRYNEQFF
TRBD1	TRBV7-9	TRBJ2-7	few	TGTGCCAGCAGCTTGACAGGGGTTTGGTCGCACTACGAGCAGTACTTC	CASSLTGVWSHYEQYF
-	TRBV19	TRBJ2-7	-	TGTGCCAGTAGTATCGGGACGCCCTCCTACGAGCAGTACTTC	CASSIGTPSYEQYF
TRBD2	TRBV7-9	TRBJ2-3	few	TGTGCCAGCAGCTTAGGGGACCGGGGGGGGCGCAGGCCAGATACGCAGTATTTT	CASSLGDRGGRRPDTQYF
TRBD1	TRBV7-9	TRBJ1-4	few	TGTGCCAGCAGCCTCCGACAGGGGGCGGGTAATGAAAAACTGTTTTTT	CASSLRQGAGNEKLFF
-	TRBV4-2	TRBJ2-6	many	TGTGCCAGCAGCCAAGATCGTGGGGGGTCTGGGGCCAACGTCCTGACTTTC	CASSQDRGGSGANVLTF
TRBD1	TRBV13	TRBJ2-3	-	TGTGCCAGCAGCCGGACAGGCCAACTCAACACAGATACGCAGTATTTT	CASSRTGQLNTDTQYF
-	TRBV28	TRBJ1-1	many	TGTGCCAGCAGTCTCGAGTCGGGGGGGCGGTATACTGAAGCTTTCTTT	CASSLESGGRYTEAFF
-	TRBV19	TRBJ2-1	many	TGTGCCAGTAGGGACGGGGGCCCGTACAATGAGCAGTTCTTC	CASRDGGPYNEQFF
-	TRBV6-6	TRBJ1-2	many	TGTGCCAGCAGCGATGGGAGCTACACCTTC	CASSDGSYTF
TRBD2	TRBV6-5	TRBJ2-1	many	TGTGCCAGCAGTCCTAATAGGCTAGCGGGGGCCTACAATGAGCAGTTCTTC	CASSPNRLAGAYNEQFF
-	TRBV20-1	TRBJ2-5	-	TGCAGTGCTAAACAGACAGCTAGAACGTCGGCCCAGTACTTC	CSAKQTARTSAQYF
-	TRBV25-1	TRBJ1-1	many	TGTGCCAGCAGTCACGGACAGCGCCAAGGTGAAGCTTTCTTT	CASSHGQRQGEAFF